The present TCR beta chain was sequenced within a study of vaccination effects on CD4 cells after COVID-19 (dated 2022 in TCRdb). In the study overall: Participants received two doses of either the BNT162b2 or the mRNA-1273 mRNA SARS-CoV-2 vaccine. The study compared SARS-CoV-2 spike-specific CD4+ TCR repertoires before and after mRNA vaccination in COVID-19 convalescent patients and infection-naive vaccine recipients. In the study, cultures from other donors were sequenced using the Oncomine TCR Beta short-read assay on an Illumina iSeq 100. Altogether, around ten COVID-19 convalescent patients and several SARS-CoV-2-naive healthy vaccine recipients made up the full study. Beyond this particular receptor, the publication reports: At late post-vaccination timepoints, both infection-induced and vaccine-induced clones showed marked clonal contraction, consistent with waning T cell responses. Among healthy vaccine recipients, nearly all vaccine-induced clones were SARS-CoV-2 mono-reactive, and only 1 of 255 was cross-reactive with common cold coronaviruses. Only a small number of convalescent patients were included, and no early post-infection timepoints were available, which limited the study.

V is shortened by 2 bases, J by 1 base, and the region joining them spans 21 bases. CDR1 and CDR2 are drawn from the germline V gene: SGDLS, YYNGEE. The CDR3 measures 19 amino acids from cysteine to phenylalanine. Only the CDR3 DNA is retained, 57 bases long and in frame from the first base. The library was obtained by the immunoSEQ multiplex PCR assay. DNA from the cultured, isolated CD4+ T cells was subjected to TCR beta CDR3 sequencing. From the authors' description of their analysis: Non-productive TCR sequences were removed, reads were trimmed to the CDR3 region, and CDR3s of at least 7 amino acids were retained. Antigen-specific clonotypes were identified with the MANAFEST web app by comparing expansion in peptide wells against reference cultures. To be called positive, a clone needed expansion at FDR<0.05 compared with the reference and with all other wells, an odds ratio greater than 5, and a frequency greater than 0.1% in two replicate wells. A clonotype was defined as cross-reactive if the clonotype was significantly expanded both in SARS-CoV-2 spike wells and in at least one common cold coronavirus spike condition. CDR3 similarity was assessed by Levenshtein distance using the stringdist R package, and unrooted trees were constructed with ape in R 3.6.1. TCRdb carries this immuneACCESS record with in-frame sequences only. Its versions omit some clonotypes, under half of them owing to an unresolved V gene in the studies checked, with the rest unexplained. V and J calls and clone size are given by that table; D and trimming were obtained from the DNA. The sample data list 20,000 to 25,000 clones, and around 66% of these were observed just once. 12% of the sample is in the top ten clones.

In the ViraFEST assay, PBMC were stimulated with viral peptide pools, and antigen-specific CD4+ T cell clonotypes were then identified by expansion using TCR sequencing. After about 10 days of culture, CD4+ T cells were isolated with the EasySep CD4+ T cell isolation kit. None of the healthy vaccine recipients had a prior SARS-CoV-2 infection, which was confirmed by nucleocapsid antibody tests that came back negative both before and after vaccination. Two million PBMC per well were cultured in IMDM with 5% human AB serum, 10 IU/ml IL-2 and gentamicin, plus 10 ug/ml peptides. Half of the culture medium was replaced with fresh IL-2-containing medium on days 3 and 7. Unless noted otherwise, every peptide stimulation condition was grown in triplicate wells. Using Ficoll-Paque Plus gradient centrifugation, PBMC were separated from whole blood and then either used fresh or cryopreserved at -140C. Overlapping peptide pools spanned the spike proteins of SARS-CoV-2 and the common cold coronaviruses HCoV-NL63, HCoV-OC43 and HCoV-229E. Genomic DNA was extracted from cultured CD4+ T cells with the QIAamp micro DNA kit.

This clone has only one observation. Which antigen it targets is not known. Base qualities are missing; no much larger clone stands one base away. This receptor chain uses TRBV9 and TRBJ2-2; the D segment could be TRBD2, given 6 matching bases. The sample in question was CD4+ T cells from PBMCs cultured with HCoV-229E spike peptides, obtained before COVID-19 vaccination. Sample cell subset or site, as interpreted from the label and publication: HCoV-229E spike overlapping peptide pool stimulation. This sequence was found in a human donor who received a COVID-19 vaccine. The CDR3 region reads CASSVTLASSSRNTGELFF. The DNA reads TGTGCCAGCAGCGTTACACTAGCTTCCAGCTCCCGGAACACCGGGGAGCTGTTTTTT.